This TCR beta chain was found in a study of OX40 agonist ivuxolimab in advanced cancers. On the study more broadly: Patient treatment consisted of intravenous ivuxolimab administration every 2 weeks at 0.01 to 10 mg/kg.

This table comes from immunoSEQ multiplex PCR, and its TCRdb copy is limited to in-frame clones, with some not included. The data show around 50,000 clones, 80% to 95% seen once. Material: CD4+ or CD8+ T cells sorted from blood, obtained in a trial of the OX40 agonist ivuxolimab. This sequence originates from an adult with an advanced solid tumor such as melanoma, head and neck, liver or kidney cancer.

The chain's CDR3 is CASSLLENYGYTF. For the CDR3, the DNA is TGCGCCAGCAGCTTGTTGGAGAACTATGGCTACACCTTC. The chain links TRBV5-1 to TRBJ1-2; no clear D. The germline V gene has CDR1 SGHRS and CDR2 YFSETQ. CDR3 size: 13 residues. Trimming stripped 1 base from V and 2 bases from J, with 6 bases between.